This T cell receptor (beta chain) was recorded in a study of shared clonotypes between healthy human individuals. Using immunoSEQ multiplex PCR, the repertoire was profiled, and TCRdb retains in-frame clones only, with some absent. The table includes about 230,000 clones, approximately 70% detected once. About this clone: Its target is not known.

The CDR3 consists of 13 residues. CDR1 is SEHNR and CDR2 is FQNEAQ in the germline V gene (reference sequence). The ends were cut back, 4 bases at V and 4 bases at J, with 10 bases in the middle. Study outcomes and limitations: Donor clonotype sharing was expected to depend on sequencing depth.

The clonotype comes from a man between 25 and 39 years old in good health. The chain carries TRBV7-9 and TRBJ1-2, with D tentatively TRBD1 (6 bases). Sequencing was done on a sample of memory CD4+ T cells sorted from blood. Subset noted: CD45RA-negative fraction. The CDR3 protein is CASSSQGSYGYTF. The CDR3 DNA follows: TGTGCCAGCAGCTCACAGGGTTCCTATGGCTACACCTTC.